A selection of T cell receptor beta chains follows, all from one sample in a study of PD-L1 blockade in urothelial cancer. Sequencing used immunoSEQ multiplex PCR; TCRdb keeps in-frame clones, though not all of them. The table has roughly 43,000 clones, approximately 77% seen once. Here the sequenced sample was PBMCs, taken around atezolizumab (anti-PD-L1) treatment. These receptor sequences come from a man in his sixties or seventies with urothelial cancer. The CDR3 runs from the conserved cysteine through the conserved F or W. Fields, in order: clone size, J gene, V gene, D gene, CDR3 protein, CDR3 DNA. The D gene is left open where the match is weak. Size tells how often a clone was seen (once, few, many) or the class of an expanded clone, and some rows leave it out.

-	TRBJ2-2	TRBV5-1	-	CASSQGGTGELFF	TGCGCCAGCAGCCAAGGGGGCACCGGGGAGCTGTTTTTT
-	TRBJ1-1	TRBV11-2	-	CASSLTRNTEAFF	TGTGCCAGCAGCTTAACAAGGAACACTGAAGCTTTCTTT
-	TRBJ2-5	TRBV5-4	TRBD1	CASSSTGEETQYF	TGTGCCAGCAGCTCAACAGGGGAAGAGACCCAGTACTTC
-	TRBJ2-1	TRBV11-2	TRBD2	CASSISGSSYNEQFF	TGTGCCAGCAGCATTAGCGGGAGCTCCTACAATGAGCAGTTCTTC
-	TRBJ2-2	TRBV29-1	TRBD2	CSAEAGVSEGGELFF	TGCAGCGCCGAAGCGGGAGTGAGTGAGGGCGGGGAGCTGTTTTTT
-	TRBJ2-3	TRBV27	-	CASSLSRALSTDTQYF	TGTGCCAGCAGTTTATCAAGAGCGTTGAGCACAGATACGCAGTATTTT
-	TRBJ1-2	TRBV11-3	TRBD1	CASSKEGQLYGYTF	TGTGCCAGCAGCAAAGAGGGACAGCTCTATGGCTACACCTTC
many	TRBJ2-7	TRBV30	TRBD1	CAWSVGQGYEQYF	TGTGCCTGGAGTGTAGGACAGGGCTACGAGCAGTACTTC
-	TRBJ2-6	TRBV5-4	TRBD2	CASSYPTSGVSGANVLTF	TGTGCCAGCAGCTACCCGACTAGCGGGGTCTCTGGGGCCAACGTCCTGACTTTC
-	TRBJ2-5	TRBV5-5	-	CASSRQRQETQYF	TGTGCCAGCAGTCGACAGCGCCAAGAGACCCAGTACTTC
-	TRBJ2-1	TRBV7-6	TRBD2	CASSPIAGAYNEQFF	TGTGCCAGCAGCCCGATAGCGGGAGCCTACAATGAGCAGTTCTTC
-	TRBJ2-7	TRBV21-1	-	CASSKRASPSGSYEQYF	TGTGCCAGCAGCAAAAGGGCATCCCCTAGCGGGAGCTACGAGCAGTACTTC
-	TRBJ1-1	TRBV29-1	-	CSGTGVKTEAFF	TGCAGCGGCACAGGTGTGAAGACTGAAGCTTTCTTT
-	TRBJ1-5	TRBV7-2	-	CASSVSNQPQHF	TGTGCCAGCAGCGTAAGCAATCAGCCCCAGCATTTT
-	TRBJ2-1	TRBV7-2	-	CASSLALSSYNEQFF	TGTGCCAGCAGCTTAGCGCTTAGCTCCTACAATGAGCAGTTCTTC
-	TRBJ2-7	TRBV19	-	CASSSSPSYEQYF	TGTGCCAGTAGTTCGTCCCCCTCCTACGAGCAGTACTTC
-	TRBJ2-7	TRBV5-5	-	CASSQGADTQLPYEQYF	TGTGCCAGCAGTCAAGGGGCGGACACCCAACTCCCCTACGAGCAGTACTTC
-	TRBJ1-2	TRBV9	-	CASSPSGTSSYGYTF	TGTGCCAGCAGCCCGTCCGGGACATCATCATATGGCTACACCTTC
-	TRBJ2-7	TRBV11-2	-	CASSLDQNGEQYF	TGTGCCAGCAGCTTAGACCAAAACGGCGAGCAGTACTTC
-	TRBJ1-2	TRBV4-1	-	CASSQPKRPVEGYTF	TGCGCCAGCAGCCAACCCAAGCGGCCCGTGGAAGGCTACACCTTC
-	TRBJ2-1	TRBV5-4	TRBD2	CASSPGTSGNNEQFF	TGTGCCAGCAGCCCGGGGACTAGCGGGAACAATGAGCAGTTCTTC
once	TRBJ2-1	TRBV7-8	-	CASSLQGNNEQFF	TGTGCCAGCAGCTTACAGGGGAACAATGAGCAGTTCTTC
few	TRBJ2-1	TRBV2	-	CASSARTGSYNEQFF	TGTGCCAGCAGTGCCCGAACAGGTTCCTACAATGAGCAGTTCTTC